This T cell receptor beta chain derives from a study of blood T cell repertoires in COVID-19. The wider study: T cells, B-cell-depleted T cells, or PBMCs supplied cDNA or gDNA.

Germline assignment: CDR1 SGHNT and CDR2 YYREEE (reference sequence). With V trimmed by 5 bases and J by 4 bases, 5 bases remained unmatched. The CDR3 has 13 residues. In the original processing: Reference gene primer amplification yielded estimated nucleated cell counts. Profiled with immunoSEQ multiplex PCR; TCRdb holds only in-frame clones, not every one. From that table come the V and J calls and clone size; the DNA was used to work out D and trimming. The sample gives about 110,000 clones, less than 75% of which show up once; about 7.1% is in the top ten. This clonotype originated in a woman aged 55-69 years with acute or convalescent COVID-19. The rearrangement joins TRBV5-4 to TRBJ1-2, with 7 bases fitting TRBD1. The sample comprised peripheral blood. CDR3 nucleotides: TGTGCCAGCAGGACAGGGTTGAGCTATGGCTACACCTTC. This codes for CASRTGLSYGYTF.